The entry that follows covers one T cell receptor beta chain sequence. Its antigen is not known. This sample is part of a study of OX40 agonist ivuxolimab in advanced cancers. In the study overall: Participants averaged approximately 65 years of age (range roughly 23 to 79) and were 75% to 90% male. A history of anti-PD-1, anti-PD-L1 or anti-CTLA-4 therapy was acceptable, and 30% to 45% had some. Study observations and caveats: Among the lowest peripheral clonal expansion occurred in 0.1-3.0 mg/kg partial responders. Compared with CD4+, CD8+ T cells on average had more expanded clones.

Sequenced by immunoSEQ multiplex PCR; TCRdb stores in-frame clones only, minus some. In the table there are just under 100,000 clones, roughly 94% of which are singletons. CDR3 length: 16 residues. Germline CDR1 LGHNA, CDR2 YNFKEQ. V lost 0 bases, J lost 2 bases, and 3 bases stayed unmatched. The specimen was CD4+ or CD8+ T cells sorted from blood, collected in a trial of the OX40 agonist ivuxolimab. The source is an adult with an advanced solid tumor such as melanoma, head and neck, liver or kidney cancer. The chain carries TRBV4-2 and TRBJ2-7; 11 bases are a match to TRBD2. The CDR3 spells CASSQDLAGGPYEQYF. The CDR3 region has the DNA TGTGCCAGCAGCCAAGATCTAGCGGGGGGACCCTACGAGCAGTACTTC.